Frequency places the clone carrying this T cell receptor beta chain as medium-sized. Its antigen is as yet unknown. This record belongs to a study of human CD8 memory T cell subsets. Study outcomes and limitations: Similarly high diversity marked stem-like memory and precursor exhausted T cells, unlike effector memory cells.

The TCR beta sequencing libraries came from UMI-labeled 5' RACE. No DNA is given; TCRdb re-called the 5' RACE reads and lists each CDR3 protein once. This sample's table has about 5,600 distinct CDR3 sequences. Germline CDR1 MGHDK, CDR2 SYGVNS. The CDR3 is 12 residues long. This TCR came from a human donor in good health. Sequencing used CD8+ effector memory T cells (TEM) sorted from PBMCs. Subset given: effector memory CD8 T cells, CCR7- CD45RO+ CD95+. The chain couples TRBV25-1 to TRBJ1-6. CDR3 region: CASSVINSPLHF.